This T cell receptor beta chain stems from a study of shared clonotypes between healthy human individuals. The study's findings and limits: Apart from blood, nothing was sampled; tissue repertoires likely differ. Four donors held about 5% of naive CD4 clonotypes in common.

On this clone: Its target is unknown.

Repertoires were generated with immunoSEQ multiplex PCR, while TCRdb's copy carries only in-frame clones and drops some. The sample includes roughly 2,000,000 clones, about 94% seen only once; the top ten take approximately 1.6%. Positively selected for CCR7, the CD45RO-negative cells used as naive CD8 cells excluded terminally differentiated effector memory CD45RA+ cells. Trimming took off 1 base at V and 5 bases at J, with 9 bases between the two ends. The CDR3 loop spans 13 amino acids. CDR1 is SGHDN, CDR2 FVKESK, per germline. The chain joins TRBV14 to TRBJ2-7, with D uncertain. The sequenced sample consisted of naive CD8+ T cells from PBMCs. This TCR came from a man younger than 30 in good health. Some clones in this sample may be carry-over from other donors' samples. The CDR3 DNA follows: TGTGCCAGCAGCCAAGCAGGCTACGACGAGCAGTACTTC. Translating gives CASSQAGYDEQYF.